This TCR beta chain comes out of a study of blood T cell repertoires in COVID-19. Looking at the study overall: Both acute and convalescent COVID-19 samples were obtained from the United States, Italy and Spain.

The germline V gene encodes CDR1 MDHEN and CDR2 SYDVKM. The CDR3 has 14 amino acids. Trimming at V came to 6 bases and at J to 8 bases, leaving 6 bases not matched to a gene. Original methodology: Reference gene primer amplification gave estimated nucleated cell counts. Profiling relied on immunoSEQ multiplex PCR, and the TCRdb table lists in-frame clones only, not all of them. That table gives V, J and clone size, and the DNA gave D and trimming. The sample has 70,000 or so clones; 65% to 85% are singletons. Seattle cases were enrolled at active infection and followed longitudinally. Sequencing input: peripheral blood. V usage is TRBV28 and J usage is TRBJ1-6; the match to TRBD1 covers 8 bases. The receptor's source is a man over 45 with COVID-19, enrolled during active disease. The CDR3 protein is CASSQDRGYSPLHF. For the CDR3, the DNA is TGTGCCAGCAGCCAAGACAGGGGTTATTCACCCCTCCACTTT.